This T cell receptor beta chain is from a study of OX40 agonist ivuxolimab in advanced cancers. Overall study: A male proportion of 82.7% was recorded, with mean age about 62 years and range roughly 23 to 79.

The germline V gene has CDR1 SGHDT and CDR2 YYEEEE. V was shortened by 1 base and J by 5 bases, with 9 bases between the two germline ends. The CDR3 contains 13 residues. The protocol was immunoSEQ multiplex PCR, while the TCRdb copy is restricted to in-frame clones and leaves out a portion. The sample lists around 70,000 clones, roughly 85% seen once, with about 4.1% in the top ten. This chain connects TRBV5-6 to TRBJ1-2; TRBD1 is a possible D gene (5 bases). This clonotype was sampled from an adult with an advanced solid tumor such as melanoma, head and neck, liver or kidney cancer. The sample in question was CD4+ or CD8+ T cells sorted from blood, obtained in a trial of the OX40 agonist ivuxolimab. CDR3 loop: CASSLRQQYGYTF. CDR3 nucleotide sequence: TGTGCCAGCAGCTTGCGACAGCAGTATGGCTACACCTTC.